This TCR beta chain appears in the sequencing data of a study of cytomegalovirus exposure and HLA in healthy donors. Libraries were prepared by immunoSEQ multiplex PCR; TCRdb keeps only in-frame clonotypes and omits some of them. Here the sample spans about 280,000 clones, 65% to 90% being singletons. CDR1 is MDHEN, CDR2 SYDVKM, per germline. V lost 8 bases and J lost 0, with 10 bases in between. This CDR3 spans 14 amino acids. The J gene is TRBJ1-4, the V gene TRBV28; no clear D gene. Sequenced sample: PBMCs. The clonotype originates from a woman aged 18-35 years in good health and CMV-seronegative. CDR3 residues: CASEVHATNEKLFF. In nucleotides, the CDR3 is TGTGCCAGCGAGGTCCATGCAACTAATGAAAAACTGTTTTTT.